The present T cell receptor beta chain was sequenced within a study of shared clonotypes between healthy human individuals. Trimming cost V 5 bases and J 6 bases, with 16 bases left between them. Germline CDR1 and CDR2: SNHLY and FYNNEI. The CDR3 spans 14 residues. Produced via immunoSEQ multiplex PCR; TCRdb's table is partial and in-frame only. The sample includes around 2.1 million clones, approximately 95% seen only once; the top ten take roughly 0.13%. The source material was naive CD4+ T cells sorted from blood. Subset in this sample: CD45RA+ positively selected. V usage is TRBV2 and J usage is TRBJ1-2; D is possibly TRBD1 (6 bases). This clonotype was sampled from a young man in good health. Here the CDR3 reads CASSPLIQGHGYTF. CDR3 bases: TGTGCCAGCAGTCCCCTCATACAGGGCCATGGCTACACCTTC.